This TCR beta chain was found in a study of Ad26.COV2.S vaccination and SARS-CoV-2 variants. The method was immunoSEQ multiplex PCR; TCRdb's version includes in-frame clones alone and lacks a portion of them. Of hundreds of thousands of clones in the sample, roughly nine tenths were seen once. Treatment described: around 19 received Ad26.COV2.S at low or high dose, single or two shots; about 5 received placebo; per-sample allocation not given. After the first vaccine or placebo injection, samples were drawn on day 63. This CDR3 contains 12 residues. Germline CDR1 SGHAT, CDR2 FQNNGV. V was pared by 1 base and J by 4 bases, with 5 bases between.

This receptor was obtained from a person aged 18 to 59 who received the Ad26.COV2.S COVID-19 vaccine or a placebo. The chain joins TRBV11-2 to TRBJ2-7; unclear D gene. Sequencing was performed on peripheral blood, taken in a trial of Ad26.COV2.S vaccine versus placebo. The DNA for the CDR3 is TGTGCCAGCAGCTTAGGTCAATACGAGCAGTACTTC. Translated, it gives CASSLGQYEQYF. Supplemented by reference TRBV11-2 and TRBJ2-7, the full variable domain reads EAGVAQSPRYKIIEKRQSVAFWCNPISGHATLYWYQQILGQGPKLLIQFQNNGVVDDSQLPKDRFSAERLKGVDSTLKIQPAKLEDSAVYLCASSLGQYEQYFGPGTRLTVT.